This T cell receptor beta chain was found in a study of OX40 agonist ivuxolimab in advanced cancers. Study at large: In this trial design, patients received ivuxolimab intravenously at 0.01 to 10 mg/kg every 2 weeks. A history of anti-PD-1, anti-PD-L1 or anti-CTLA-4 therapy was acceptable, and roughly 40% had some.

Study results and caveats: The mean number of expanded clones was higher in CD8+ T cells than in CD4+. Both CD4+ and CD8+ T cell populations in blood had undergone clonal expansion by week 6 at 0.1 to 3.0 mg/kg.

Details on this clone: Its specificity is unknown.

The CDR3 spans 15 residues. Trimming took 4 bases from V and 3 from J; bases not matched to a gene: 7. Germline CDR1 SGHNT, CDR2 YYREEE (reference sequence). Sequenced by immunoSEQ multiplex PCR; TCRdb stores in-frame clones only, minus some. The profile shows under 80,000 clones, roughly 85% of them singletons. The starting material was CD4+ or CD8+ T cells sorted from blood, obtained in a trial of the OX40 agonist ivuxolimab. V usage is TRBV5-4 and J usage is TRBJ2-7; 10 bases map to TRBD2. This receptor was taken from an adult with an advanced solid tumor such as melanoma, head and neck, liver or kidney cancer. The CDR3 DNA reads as TGTGCCAGCAGCACCGGACTAGCGGAGGGCTACGAGCAGTACTTC. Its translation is CASSTGLAEGYEQYF.